The 18 T cell receptor beta chains presented below share a single source sample, sequenced in a study of T cell responses to AZD1222 COVID-19 vaccine. Libraries were prepared by immunoSEQ multiplex PCR; TCRdb keeps only in-frame clonotypes and omits some of them. This table holds some 99,000 clones, roughly 87% found once. Here the sequenced sample was peripheral blood, taken on day 0 of AZD1222 vaccination. These receptors were taken from an adult in good health.

The chain joins TRBV29-1 to TRBJ2-7, with TRBD1 matching 11 bases. Per the germline V gene, CDR1 is SQVTM and CDR2 is ANQGSEA. The ends lost 5 bases at V and 13 bases at J; junction bases unmatched: 16. There are 14 residues in the CDR3. The CDR3 sequence: CSVRTGTGGDEPYF. The CDR3 DNA follows: TGCAGCGTTCGTACCGGGACAGGGGGTGACGAGCCTTACTTC.

This rearrangement joins TRBV28 to TRBJ1-2; a weak D match, TRBD1 (5 bases). The CDR3 is made up of 14 amino acids. Trimming shortened V by 2 bases and J by 4 bases, and 11 bases separated the two germline ends. CDR1 and CDR2 (germline): MDHEN, SYDVKM. In DNA form, the CDR3 reads TGTGCCAGCAGTTTAGGGGCCGGCGGCTATGGCTACACCTTC. Amino acids: CASSLGAGGYGYTF.

The J gene is TRBJ1-6, the V gene TRBV18, with TRBD1 matching 9 bases. The germline CDR1 and CDR2 sequences are KGHSH and LQKENI. V was clipped by 3 bases and J by 10 bases; unmatched bases: 7. The CDR3 is 15 residues long. For the CDR3, the DNA is TGTGCCAGCTCACCTTTGGACAGGGGCCACTCACCCCTCCACTTT. Its translation: CASSPLDRGHSPLHF.

The chain uses TRBV4-3 and TRBJ1-2, with D unclear. Germline V gene sequence: CDR1 LGHNA, CDR2 YSLEER. The CDR3 totals 15 residues. V lost 0 bases to trimming and J lost 6 bases, with 14 bases between them. The CDR3 spells CASSQDWPLFNGYTF. The CDR3 DNA reads as TGCGCCAGCAGCCAAGATTGGCCCCTTTTCAATGGCTACACCTTC.

The chain couples TRBV18 to TRBJ2-4; D might be TRBD2 (6 bases). CDR1 and CDR2 from the germline V gene are KGHSH and LQKENI. Trimming stripped 3 bases from V and 7 bases from J, with 16 bases between. This CDR3 has 15 residues. DNA for the CDR3: TGTGCCAGCTCACCCTCACGGGGGAGGCTTAACATTCAGTACTTC. Translation: CASSPSRGRLNIQYF.

To note about this clone: In the same sample, other DNA sequences code for this CDR3. CDR3 loop: CASTVPPGGGPSTEAFF. The CDR3 DNA sequence: TGTGCCAGCACCGTACCCCCGGGAGGGGGGCCGAGCACTGAAGCTTTCTTT. The rearrangement uses TRBV7-2 and TRBJ1-1, with D possibly matching TRBD1 (6 bases). The CDR3 totals 17 residues. Trimming cost V 7 bases and J 4 bases, with 25 bases left between them. Germline lookup yields CDR1 SGHTA and CDR2 FQGNSA.

The CDR3 DNA reads TGTGCCAGCAGCCGACAGGGGGCGCCAGCCTACACCTTC. Translated: CASSRQGAPAYTF. The chain uses TRBV6-2 or TRBV6-3 and TRBJ1-2, with 10 bases lining up with TRBD1. Unmatched junction bases numbered 8, after V lost 6 bases and J lost 10 bases. The CDR3 is 13 amino acids. Germline V gene sequence: CDR1 MNHEY, CDR2 SVGEGT.

The chain carries TRBV6-5 and TRBJ1-5; D unclear. The length of the CDR3 is 15 residues. Germline CDR1 MNHEY, CDR2 SVGAGI. Trimming pared 8 bases from V and 6 bases from J, leaving 20 bases between. The CDR3 DNA is TGTGCCAGCTCGCTCGACGGGGTGGGTCGTCAGCCCCAGCATTTT. Protein product: CASSLDGVGRQPQHF.

The chain combines TRBV29-1 with TRBJ1-2; maybe TRBD1 (6 bases). The germline V gene has CDR1 SQVTM and CDR2 ANQGSEA. Trimming stripped 4 bases from V and 5 bases from J, with 17 bases between. This CDR3 is 14 amino acids long. For the CDR3, the DNA is TGCAGCGTTGTGGGGGGGGCCAGTGAATATGGCTACACCTTC. It yields the protein CSVVGGASEYGYTF.

This clone was counted once. The chain is built from TRBV28 and TRBJ1-5, with 10 bases aligning to TRBD1. With 2 bases clipped from V and 9 bases from J, the junction kept 10 bases outside the gene matches. Germline CDR1 is MDHEN and CDR2 is SYDVKM. The CDR3 covers 16 residues. CDR3 bases: TGTGCCAGCAGTTTACGGACAGGGGGGGCTGGGATGCCCCAGCATTTT. This translates into CASSLRTGGAGMPQHF.

The gene calls are TRBV11-3 and TRBJ2-7; TRBD2 aligns across 7 bases. CDR1 and CDR2 (germline): SGHNT, YENEEA. V shed 5 bases and J 2 bases; nucleotides not matched to a gene: 6. This CDR3 has 14 amino acids. In nucleotides, the CDR3 is TGTGCCAGCAGCGAAAGCGGGGCGACCTACGAGCAGTACTTC. It yields the protein CASSESGATYEQYF. The entire variable domain, with the rest obtained from reference TRBV11-3 and TRBJ2-7, is as follows: EAGVVQSPRYKIIEKKQPVAFWCNPISGHNTLYWYLQNLGQGPELLIRYENEEAVDDSQLPKDRFSAERLKGVDSTLKIQPAELGDSAVYLCASSESGATYEQYFGPGTRLTVT.

The rearrangement links TRBV30 to TRBJ1-1; D ambiguous. Germline-derived CDR1 and CDR2 are GTSNPN and SVGIG (reference sequence). The CDR3 loop spans 11 amino acids. V gave up 7 bases and J gave up 1 base, with 7 bases separating them. The CDR3, as DNA: TGTGCCTCGAGCGGGAACACTGAAGCTTTCTTT. Amino acids: CASSGNTEAFF.

The rearrangement uses TRBV2 and TRBJ2-3; D tentatively fits TRBD1 or TRBD2 (5 bases each). The CDR3 has 13 residues. Germline V lookup: CDR1 SNHLY, CDR2 FYNNEI. V shed 9 bases and J shed 8 bases, with 18 bases lying between them. CDR3 residues: CARSRESHGTQYF. The CDR3 coding sequence is TGTGCCAGATCCAGGGAGTCCCACGGTACGCAGTATTTT.

The V gene is TRBV19, the J gene TRBJ1-1, with 8 positions matching TRBD1. The CDR3 is 15 residues long. Germline V lookup: CDR1 LNHDA, CDR2 SQIVND (reference sequence). V shed 9 bases, J shed 1 base, and the junction held 10 bases outside the gene matches. As DNA, the CDR3 is TGTGCCAGCACGGGACAGGAGCCCTCGAACACTGAAGCTTTCTTT. This encodes CASTGQEPSNTEAFF.

The chain combines TRBV19 with TRBJ1-2; 7 nucleotides match TRBD1. V lost 5 bases, J lost 0 bases, and 9 bases stayed unmatched. CDR3 length: 16 residues. CDR1 LNHDA and CDR2 SQIVND come from the germline V gene (reference sequence). The CDR3 DNA is TGTGCCAGTAGTGAACGGACAGGTTCGGCTAACTATGGCTACACCTTC. It yields the protein CASSERTGSANYGYTF.

The chain has TRBV19 and TRBJ2-4; no firm D call. CDR1 and CDR2 from the germline V gene are LNHDA and SQIVND (reference sequence). The CDR3 runs to 11 residues. The ends were cut back, 9 bases at V and 9 bases at J, with 12 bases in the middle. For the CDR3, the DNA is TGTGCCAGCCGTGAAAGAGGCATTCAGTACTTC. Translating gives CASRERGIQYF. The full variable domain, completed using reference TRBV19 and TRBJ2-4, is DGGITQSPKYLFRKEGQNVTLSCEQNLNHDAMYWYRQDPGQGLRLIYYSQIVNDFQKGDIAEGYSVSREKKESFPLTVTSAQKNPTAFYLCASRERGIQYFGAGTRLSVL.

V gene TRBV18 combines with J gene TRBJ2-1; TRBD2 matches 8 bases. CDR1 KGHSH and CDR2 LQKENI come from the germline V gene. This CDR3 spans 15 amino acids. Trimming at V came to 6 bases and at J to 9 bases, leaving 13 bases not matched to a gene. The CDR3 loop is CASSPQVAGTGEQFF. CDR3 sequence (DNA): TGTGCCAGCTCCCCCCAGGTAGCGGGAACTGGTGAGCAGTTCTTC.

The rearrangement links TRBV24-1 to TRBJ2-7; TRBD2 aligns across 9 bases. The V and J ends lost 3 bases and 5 bases, in that order; junction bases with no gene match: 13. The V gene's germline CDR1 is KGHDR and CDR2 SFDVKD. CDR3 size: 17 residues. The CDR3 nucleotides read TGTGCCACCAGTGATGACTCCCGCGGGGGGGCTCTCAACGAGCAGTACTTC. Translating it yields CATSDDSRGGALNEQYF.